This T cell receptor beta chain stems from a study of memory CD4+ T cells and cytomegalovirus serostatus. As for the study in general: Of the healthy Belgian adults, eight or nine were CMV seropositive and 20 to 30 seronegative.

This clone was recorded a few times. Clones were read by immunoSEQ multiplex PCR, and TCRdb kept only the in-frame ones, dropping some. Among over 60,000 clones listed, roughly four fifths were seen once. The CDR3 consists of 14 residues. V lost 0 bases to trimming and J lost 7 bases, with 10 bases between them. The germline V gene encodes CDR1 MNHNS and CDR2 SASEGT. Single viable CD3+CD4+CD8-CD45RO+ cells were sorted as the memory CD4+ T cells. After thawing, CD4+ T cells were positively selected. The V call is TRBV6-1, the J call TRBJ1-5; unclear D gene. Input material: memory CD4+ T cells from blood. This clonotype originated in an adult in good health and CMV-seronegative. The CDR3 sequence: CASSEASGNQPQHF. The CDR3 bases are TGTGCCAGCAGTGAAGCGAGTGGGAACCAGCCCCAGCATTTT.